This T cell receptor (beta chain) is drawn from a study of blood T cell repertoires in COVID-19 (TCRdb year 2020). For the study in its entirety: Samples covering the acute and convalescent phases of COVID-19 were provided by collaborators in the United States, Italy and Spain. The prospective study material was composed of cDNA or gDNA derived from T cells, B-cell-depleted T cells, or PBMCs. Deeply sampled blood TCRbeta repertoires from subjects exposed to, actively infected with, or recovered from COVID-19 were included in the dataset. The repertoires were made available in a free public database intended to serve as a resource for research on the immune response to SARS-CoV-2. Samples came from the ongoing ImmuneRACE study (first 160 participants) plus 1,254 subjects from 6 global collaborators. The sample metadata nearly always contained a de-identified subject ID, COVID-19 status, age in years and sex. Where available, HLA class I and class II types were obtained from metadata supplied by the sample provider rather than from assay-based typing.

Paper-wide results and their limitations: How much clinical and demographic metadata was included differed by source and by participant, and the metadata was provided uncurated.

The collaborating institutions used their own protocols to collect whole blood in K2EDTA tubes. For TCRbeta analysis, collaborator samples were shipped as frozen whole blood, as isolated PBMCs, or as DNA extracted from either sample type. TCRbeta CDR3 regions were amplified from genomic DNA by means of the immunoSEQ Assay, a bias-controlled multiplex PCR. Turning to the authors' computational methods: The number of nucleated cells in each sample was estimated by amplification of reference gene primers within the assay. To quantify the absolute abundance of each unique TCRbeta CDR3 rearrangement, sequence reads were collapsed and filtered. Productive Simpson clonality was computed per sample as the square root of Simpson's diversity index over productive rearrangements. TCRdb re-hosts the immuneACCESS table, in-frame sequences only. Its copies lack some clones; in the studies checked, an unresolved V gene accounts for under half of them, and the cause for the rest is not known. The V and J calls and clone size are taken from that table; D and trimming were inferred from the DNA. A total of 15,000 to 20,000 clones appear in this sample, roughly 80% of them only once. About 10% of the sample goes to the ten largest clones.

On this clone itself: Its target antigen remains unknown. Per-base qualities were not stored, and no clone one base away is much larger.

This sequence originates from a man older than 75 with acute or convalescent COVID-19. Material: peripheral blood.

The DNA sequence is given as TGTGCCAGCAGCTTAGAACCCCTGGGAGGGATCGCCGGGGAGCTGTTTTTT. It encodes CASSLEPLGGIAGELFF. This chain is built from TRBV7-2 and TRBJ2-2; 7 bases in the middle match TRBD2. CDR1 and CDR2 are drawn from the germline V gene: SGHTA, FQGNSA. V is trimmed back by 1 base and J by 6 bases, and the junction contains 11 bases that no gene match accounts for. The CDR3 runs 17 amino acids, cysteine and phenylalanine included. Solely the CDR3 DNA is kept, with 51 bases framed from the first base.